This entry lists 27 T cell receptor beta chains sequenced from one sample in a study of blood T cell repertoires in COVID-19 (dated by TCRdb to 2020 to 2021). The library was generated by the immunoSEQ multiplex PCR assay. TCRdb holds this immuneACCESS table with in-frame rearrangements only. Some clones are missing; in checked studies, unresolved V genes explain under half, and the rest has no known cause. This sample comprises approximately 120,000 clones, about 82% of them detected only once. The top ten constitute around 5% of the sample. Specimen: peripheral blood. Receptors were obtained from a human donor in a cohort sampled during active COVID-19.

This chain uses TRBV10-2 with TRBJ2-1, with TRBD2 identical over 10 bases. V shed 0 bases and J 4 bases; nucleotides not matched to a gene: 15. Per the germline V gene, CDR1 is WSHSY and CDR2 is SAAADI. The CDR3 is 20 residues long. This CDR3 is CASSESASAPSGRGYNEQFF. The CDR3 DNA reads TGCGCCAGCAGTGAGTCTGCCTCTGCCCCCAGCGGGAGGGGATACAATGAGCAGTTCTTC.

CDR3 nucleotides: TGTGCCAGCAGTCGCTACGGGACAGTTAATCAGCCCCAGCATTTT. It translates to CASSRYGTVNQPQHF. V usage is TRBV27 and J usage is TRBJ1-5, with 7 bases identical to TRBD1. The V and J ends lost 5 bases and 4 bases, in that order; junction bases with no gene match: 8. There are 15 residues in the CDR3. CDR1 is MNHEY and CDR2 is SMNVEV in the germline V gene (reference sequence).

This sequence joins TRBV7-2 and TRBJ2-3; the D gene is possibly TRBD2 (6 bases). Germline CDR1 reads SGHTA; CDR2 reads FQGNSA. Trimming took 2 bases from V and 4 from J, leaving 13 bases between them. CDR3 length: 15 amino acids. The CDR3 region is CASSLMSRRADTQYF. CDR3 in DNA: TGTGCCAGCAGCTTAATGAGTAGGAGGGCAGATACGCAGTATTTT. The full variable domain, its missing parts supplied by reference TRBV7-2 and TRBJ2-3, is GAGVSQSPSNKVTEKGKDVELRCDPISGHTALYWYRQSLGQGLEFLIYFQGNSAPDKSGLPSDRFSAERTGGSVSTLTIQRTQQEDSAVYLCASSLMSRRADTQYFGPGTRLTVL.

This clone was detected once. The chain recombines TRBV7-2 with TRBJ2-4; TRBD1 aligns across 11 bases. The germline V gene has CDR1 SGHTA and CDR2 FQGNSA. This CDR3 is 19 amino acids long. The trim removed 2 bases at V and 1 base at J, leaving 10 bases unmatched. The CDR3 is CASSLRTGGGGAAKNIQYF. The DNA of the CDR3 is TGTGCCAGCAGCTTAAGGACAGGGGGCGGCGGAGCGGCCAAAAACATTCAGTACTTC.

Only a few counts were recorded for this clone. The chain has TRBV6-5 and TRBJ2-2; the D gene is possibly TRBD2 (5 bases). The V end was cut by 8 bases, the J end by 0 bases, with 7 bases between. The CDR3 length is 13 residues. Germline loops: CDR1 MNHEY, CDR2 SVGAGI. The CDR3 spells CASGSANTGELFF. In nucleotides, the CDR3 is TGTGCCAGCGGGAGTGCGAACACCGGGGAGCTGTTTTTT.

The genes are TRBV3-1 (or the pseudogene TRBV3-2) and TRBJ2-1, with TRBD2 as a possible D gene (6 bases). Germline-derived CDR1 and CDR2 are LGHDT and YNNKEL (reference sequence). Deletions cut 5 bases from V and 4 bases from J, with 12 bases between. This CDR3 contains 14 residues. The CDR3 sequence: CASSFGSTYNEQFF. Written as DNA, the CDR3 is TGTGCCAGCAGCTTCGGGAGTACGTACAATGAGCAGTTCTTC.

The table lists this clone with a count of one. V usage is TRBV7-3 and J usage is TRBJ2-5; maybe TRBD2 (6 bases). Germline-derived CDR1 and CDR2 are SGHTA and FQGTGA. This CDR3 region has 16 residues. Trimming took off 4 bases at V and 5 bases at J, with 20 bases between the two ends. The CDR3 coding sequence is TGTGCCAGCAGCTCAGATCGGAGGGGATCCGGGGAGACCCAGTACTTC. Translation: CASSSDRRGSGETQYF.

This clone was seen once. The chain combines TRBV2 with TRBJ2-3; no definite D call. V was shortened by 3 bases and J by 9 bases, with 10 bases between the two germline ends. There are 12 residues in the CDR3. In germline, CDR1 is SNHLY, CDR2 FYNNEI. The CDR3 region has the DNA TGTGCCAGCAGTGACGTGGCGGAAACGCAGTATTTT. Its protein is CASSDVAETQYF. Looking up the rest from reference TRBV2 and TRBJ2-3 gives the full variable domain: EPEVTQTPSHQVTQMGQEVILRCVPISNHLYFYWYRQILGQKVEFLVSFYNNEISEKSEIFDDQFSVERPDGSNFTLKIRSTKLEDSAMYFCASSDVAETQYFGPGTRLTVL.

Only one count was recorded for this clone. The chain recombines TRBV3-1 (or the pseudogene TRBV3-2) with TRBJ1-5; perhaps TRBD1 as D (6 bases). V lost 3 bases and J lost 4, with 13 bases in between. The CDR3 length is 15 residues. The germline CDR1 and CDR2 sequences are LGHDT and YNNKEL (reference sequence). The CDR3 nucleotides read TGTGCCAGCAGCCAGACAGGTTGGGGGAATCAGCCCCAGCATTTT. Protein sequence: CASSQTGWGNQPQHF.

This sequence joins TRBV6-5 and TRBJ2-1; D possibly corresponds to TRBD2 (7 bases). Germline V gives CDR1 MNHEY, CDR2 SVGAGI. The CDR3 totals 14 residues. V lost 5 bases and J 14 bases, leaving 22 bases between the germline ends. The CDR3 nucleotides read TGTGCCAGCAGTCAGACAGGCACGAGCGGGACGAAGTTCTTC. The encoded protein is CASSQTGTSGTKFF.

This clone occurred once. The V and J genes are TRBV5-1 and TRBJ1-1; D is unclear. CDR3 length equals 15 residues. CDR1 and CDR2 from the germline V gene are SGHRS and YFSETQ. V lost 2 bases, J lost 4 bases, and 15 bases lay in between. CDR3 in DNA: TGCGCCAGCAGCTTCGGGGTTTTTGTAGGCACTGAAGCTTTCTTT. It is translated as CASSFGVFVGTEAFF.

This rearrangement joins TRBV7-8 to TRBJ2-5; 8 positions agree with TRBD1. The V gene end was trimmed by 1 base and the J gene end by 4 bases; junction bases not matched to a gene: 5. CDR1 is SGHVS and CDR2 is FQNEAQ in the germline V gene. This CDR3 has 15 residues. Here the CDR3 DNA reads TGTGCCAGCAGCTTAGATTCAGGGGGCCGAGAGACCCAGTACTTC. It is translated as CASSLDSGGRETQYF.

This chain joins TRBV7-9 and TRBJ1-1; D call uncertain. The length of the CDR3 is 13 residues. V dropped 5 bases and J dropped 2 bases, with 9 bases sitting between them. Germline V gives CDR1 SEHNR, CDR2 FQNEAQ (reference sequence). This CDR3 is CASSLQTNTEAFF. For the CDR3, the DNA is TGTGCCAGCAGCCTACAGACCAACACTGAAGCTTTCTTT.

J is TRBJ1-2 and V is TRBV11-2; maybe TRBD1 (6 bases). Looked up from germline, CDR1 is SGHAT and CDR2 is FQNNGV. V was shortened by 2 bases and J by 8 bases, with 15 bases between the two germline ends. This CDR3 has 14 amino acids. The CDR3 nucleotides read TGTGCCAGCAGCTTAATGGGGGGGCGCTCGGGCTACACCTTC. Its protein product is CASSLMGGRSGYTF.

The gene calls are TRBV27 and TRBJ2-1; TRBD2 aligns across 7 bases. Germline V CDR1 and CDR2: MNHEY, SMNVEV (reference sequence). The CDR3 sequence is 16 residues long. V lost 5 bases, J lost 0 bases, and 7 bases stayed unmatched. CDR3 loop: CASSPLLAGSYNEQFF. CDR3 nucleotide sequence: TGTGCCAGCAGTCCCCTCTTAGCGGGCTCCTACAATGAGCAGTTCTTC.

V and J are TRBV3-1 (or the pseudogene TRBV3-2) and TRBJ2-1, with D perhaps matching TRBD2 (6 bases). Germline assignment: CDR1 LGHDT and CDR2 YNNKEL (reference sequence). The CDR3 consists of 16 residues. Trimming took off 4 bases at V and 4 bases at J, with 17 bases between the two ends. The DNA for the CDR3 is TGTGCCAGCAGCCCTATCTTAGCGGAACCTTACAATGAGCAGTTCTTC. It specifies CASSPILAEPYNEQFF.

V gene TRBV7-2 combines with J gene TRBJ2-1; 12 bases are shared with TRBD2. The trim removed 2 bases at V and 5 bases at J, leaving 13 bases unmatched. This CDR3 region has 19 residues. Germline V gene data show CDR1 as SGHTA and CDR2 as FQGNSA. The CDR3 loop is CASSLPGLAGGGPHNEQFF. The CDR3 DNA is TGTGCCAGCAGCTTACCAGGGCTAGCGGGGGGGGGCCCCCACAATGAGCAGTTCTTC.

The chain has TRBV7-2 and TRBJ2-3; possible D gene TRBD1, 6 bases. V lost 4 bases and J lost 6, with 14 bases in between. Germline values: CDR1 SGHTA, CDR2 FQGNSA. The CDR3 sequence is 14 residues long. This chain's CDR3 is CASSWGPLSDTQYF. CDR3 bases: TGTGCCAGCAGCTGGGGGCCTCTGTCGGATACGCAGTATTTT. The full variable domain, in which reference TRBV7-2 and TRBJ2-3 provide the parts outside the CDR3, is GAGVSQSPSNKVTEKGKDVELRCDPISGHTALYWYRQSLGQGLEFLIYFQGNSAPDKSGLPSDRFSAERTGGSVSTLTIQRTQQEDSAVYLCASSWGPLSDTQYFGPGTRLTVL.

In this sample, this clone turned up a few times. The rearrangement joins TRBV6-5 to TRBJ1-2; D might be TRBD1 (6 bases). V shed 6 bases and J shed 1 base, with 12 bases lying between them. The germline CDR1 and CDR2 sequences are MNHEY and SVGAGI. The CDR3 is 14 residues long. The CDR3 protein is CASRGTTGNYGYTF. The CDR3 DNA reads TGTGCCAGCAGGGGGACAACGGGTAACTATGGCTACACCTTC.

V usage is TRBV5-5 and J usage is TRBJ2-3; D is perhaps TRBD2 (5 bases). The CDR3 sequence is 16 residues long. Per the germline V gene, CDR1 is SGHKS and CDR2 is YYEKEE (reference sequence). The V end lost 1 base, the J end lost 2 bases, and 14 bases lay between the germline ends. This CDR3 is CASSLKFSGYTDTQYF. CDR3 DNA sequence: TGTGCCAGCAGCTTGAAGTTCTCGGGATACACAGATACGCAGTATTTT. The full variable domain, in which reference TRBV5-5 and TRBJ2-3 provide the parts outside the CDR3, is DAGVTQSPTHLIKTRGQQVTLRCSPISGHKSVSWYQQVLGQGPQFIFQYYEKEERGRGNFPDRFSARQFPNYSSELNVNALLLGDSALYLCASSLKFSGYTDTQYFGPGTRLTVL.

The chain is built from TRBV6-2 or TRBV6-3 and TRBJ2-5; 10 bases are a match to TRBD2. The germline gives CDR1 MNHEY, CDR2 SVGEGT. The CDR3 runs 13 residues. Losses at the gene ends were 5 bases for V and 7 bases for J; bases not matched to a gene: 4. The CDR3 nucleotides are TGTGCCAGCAGTCTAGCGGGAGCGGGGACCCAGTACTTC. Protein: CASSLAGAGTQYF.

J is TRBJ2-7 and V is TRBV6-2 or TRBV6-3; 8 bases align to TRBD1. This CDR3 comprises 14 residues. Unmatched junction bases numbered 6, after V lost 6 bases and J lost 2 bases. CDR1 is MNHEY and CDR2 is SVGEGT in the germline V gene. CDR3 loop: CASSRGQGPYEQYF. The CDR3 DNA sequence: TGTGCCAGCAGCCGAGGACAGGGCCCCTACGAGCAGTACTTC.

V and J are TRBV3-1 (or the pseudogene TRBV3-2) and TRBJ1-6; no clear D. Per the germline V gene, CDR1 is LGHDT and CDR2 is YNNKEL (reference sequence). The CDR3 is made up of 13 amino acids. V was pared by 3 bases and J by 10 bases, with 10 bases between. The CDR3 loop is CASSHGRLSPLHF. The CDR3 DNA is TGTGCCAGCAGCCACGGTCGTTTGTCACCCCTCCACTTT.

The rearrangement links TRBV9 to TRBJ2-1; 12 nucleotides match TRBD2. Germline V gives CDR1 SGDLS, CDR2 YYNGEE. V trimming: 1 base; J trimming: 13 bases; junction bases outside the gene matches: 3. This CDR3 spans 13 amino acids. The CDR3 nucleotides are TGTGCCAGCAGCGTACGACTAGCGGGAGACCAGTTCTTC. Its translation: CASSVRLAGDQFF.

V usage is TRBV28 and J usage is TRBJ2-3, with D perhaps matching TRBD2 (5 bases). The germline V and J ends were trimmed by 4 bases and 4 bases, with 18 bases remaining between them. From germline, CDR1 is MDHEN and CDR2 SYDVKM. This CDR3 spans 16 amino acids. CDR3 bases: TGTGCCAGCAGTTCACGTCTAGCCTATGTCCCAGATACGCAGTATTTT. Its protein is CASSSRLAYVPDTQYF.

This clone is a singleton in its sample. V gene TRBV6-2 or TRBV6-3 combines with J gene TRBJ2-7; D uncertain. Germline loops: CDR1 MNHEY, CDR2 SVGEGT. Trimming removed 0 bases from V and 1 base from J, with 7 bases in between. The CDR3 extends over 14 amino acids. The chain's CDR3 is CASSYSPESYEQYF. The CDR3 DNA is TGTGCCAGCAGTTACTCGCCCGAGTCCTACGAGCAGTACTTC.

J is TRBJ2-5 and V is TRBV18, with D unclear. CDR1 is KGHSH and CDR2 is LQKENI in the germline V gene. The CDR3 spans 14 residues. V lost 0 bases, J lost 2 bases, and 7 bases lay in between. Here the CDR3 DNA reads TGTGCCAGCTCACCACCGACTTTACAAGAGACCCAGTACTTC. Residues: CASSPPTLQETQYF.